This is a list of T cell receptor beta chains from one sample in a study of T cells in localized non-small cell lung cancer. Sequencing used immunoSEQ multiplex PCR; TCRdb keeps in-frame clones, though not all of them. This table holds 5,500 to 7,000 clones, 45% to 55% found once. Material: lymph node tissue, obtained before any cancer treatment. These receptor sequences come from a man aged 40 to 75 with stage I lung adenocarcinoma. CDR3s include the opening cysteine and the closing phenylalanine or tryptophan. A D gene is named only where the DNA matches it firmly. Some rows have no size entry. The others give once, few or many, or a class for an expanded clone.

D gene: NA; clone size: NA; J gene: TRBJ1-4; V gene: TRBV25-1; CDR3 protein: CASSESRLEKLFF; CDR3 DNA: TGTGCCAGCAGTGAATCCCGCCTCGAAAAACTGTTTTTT
D gene: NA; clone size: NA; J gene: TRBJ1-1; V gene: TRBV11-3; CDR3 protein: CASSLDPGNTEAFF; CDR3 DNA: TGTGCCAGCAGCTTAGATCCAGGGAACACTGAAGCTTTCTTT
D gene: NA; clone size: NA; J gene: TRBJ2-2; V gene: TRBV6-8; CDR3 protein: CASAAGVVTGELFF; CDR3 DNA: TGTGCCAGCGCGGCAGGGGTCGTCACCGGGGAGCTGTTTTTT
D gene: NA; clone size: few; J gene: TRBJ2-7; V gene: TRBV28; CDR3 protein: CASSLGGGGEQYF; CDR3 DNA: TGTGCCAGCAGTTTAGGTGGTGGGGGGGAGCAGTACTTC
D gene: NA; clone size: NA; J gene: TRBJ2-7; V gene: TRBV12-5; CDR3 protein: CASQLEGGEQYF; CDR3 DNA: TGTGCCAGCCAATTGGAGGGAGGCGAGCAGTACTTC
D gene: NA; clone size: few; J gene: TRBJ2-3; V gene: TRBV10-1; CDR3 protein: CAQRSTDTQYF; CDR3 DNA: TGCGCCCAGAGAAGCACAGATACGCAGTATTTT
D gene: NA; clone size: NA; J gene: TRBJ1-2; V gene: TRBV28; CDR3 protein: CASSPGLREGYTF; CDR3 DNA: TGTGCCAGCAGTCCGGGACTAAGGGAAGGCTACACCTTC
D gene: TRBD1; clone size: NA; J gene: TRBJ2-7; V gene: TRBV5-1; CDR3 protein: CASSFGGTGSYEQYF; CDR3 DNA: TGCGCCAGCAGCTTTGGAGGGACAGGTTCCTACGAGCAGTACTTC
D gene: NA; clone size: few; J gene: TRBJ2-2; V gene: TRBV12-2; CDR3 protein: CASRLEVGHSWLAGGVGELFF; CDR3 DNA: TGTGCAAGTCGCTTAGAAGTGGGACACTCGTGGCTAGCGGGAGGGGTTGGGGAGCTGTTTTTT
D gene: NA; clone size: NA; J gene: TRBJ1-2; V gene: TRBV30; CDR3 protein: CAWNLGSKGYTF; CDR3 DNA: TGTGCCTGGAATCTCGGGAGTAAGGGCTACACCTTC
D gene: NA; clone size: once; J gene: TRBJ1-1; V gene: TRBV19; CDR3 protein: CASSMTGMGTEAFF; CDR3 DNA: TGTGCCAGTAGTATGACCGGGATGGGCACTGAAGCTTTCTTT
D gene: NA; clone size: few; J gene: TRBJ1-5; V gene: TRBV9; CDR3 protein: CASSDAPYKGQPQHF; CDR3 DNA: TGTGCCAGCAGTGACGCTCCCTATAAGGGCCAGCCCCAGCATTTT
D gene: TRBD2; clone size: NA; J gene: TRBJ2-1; V gene: TRBV9; CDR3 protein: CASSSVVGRGLAAGEEQFF; CDR3 DNA: TGTGCCAGCAGCTCCGTAGTTGGAAGGGGACTAGCGGCCGGTGAGGAGCAGTTCTTC
D gene: TRBD1; clone size: NA; J gene: TRBJ1-2; V gene: TRBV9; CDR3 protein: CASSARQGGVYGYTF; CDR3 DNA: TGTGCCAGCAGCGCTCGACAGGGAGGAGTTTATGGCTACACCTTT
D gene: NA; clone size: NA; J gene: TRBJ2-2; V gene: TRBV28; CDR3 protein: CASSFALAGTGELFF; CDR3 DNA: TGTGCCAGCAGTTTCGCACTAGCAGGGACCGGGGAGCTGTTTTTT
D gene: TRBD1; clone size: few; J gene: TRBJ1-4; V gene: TRBV19; CDR3 protein: CASSGGTGSATNEKLFF; CDR3 DNA: TGTGCCAGTAGTGGCGGGACAGGAAGTGCAACTAATGAAAAACTGTTTTTT
D gene: TRBD1; clone size: few; J gene: TRBJ2-2; V gene: TRBV2; CDR3 protein: CASSGRGQGRTGELFF; CDR3 DNA: TGTGCCAGCAGTGGAAGGGGGCAGGGACGCACCGGGGAGCTGTTTTTT
D gene: TRBD1; clone size: NA; J gene: TRBJ2-3; V gene: TRBV6-8; CDR3 protein: CASSYSGTGTTQYF; CDR3 DNA: TGTGCCAGCAGTTATTCCGGGACAGGTACAACGCAGTATTTT
D gene: NA; clone size: few; J gene: TRBJ1-6; V gene: TRBV6-8; CDR3 protein: CASSAVRYNSPLHF; CDR3 DNA: TGTGCCAGCAGTGCCGTTCGGTATAATTCACCCCTCCACTTT
D gene: NA; clone size: NA; J gene: TRBJ1-2; V gene: TRBV6-8; CDR3 protein: CASSLTGLDGYTF; CDR3 DNA: TGTGCCAGCAGCCTCACAGGGTTGGATGGCTACACCTTC
D gene: NA; clone size: once; J gene: TRBJ2-7; V gene: TRBV10-2; CDR3 protein: CASNESTPGRGAYEQYF; CDR3 DNA: TGCGCCAGCAATGAGTCGACTCCAGGCAGGGGCGCCTACGAGCAGTACTTC
D gene: NA; clone size: NA; J gene: TRBJ1-5; V gene: TRBV18; CDR3 protein: CASSPGIDQPQHF; CDR3 DNA: TGTGCCAGCTCACCCGGAATTGATCAGCCCCAGCATTTT
D gene: NA; clone size: NA; J gene: TRBJ2-3; V gene: TRBV15; CDR3 protein: CATSPGAGSGTDTQYF; CDR3 DNA: TGTGCCACCAGCCCCGGGGCGGGTTCGGGAACAGATACGCAGTATTTT
D gene: NA; clone size: NA; J gene: TRBJ2-7; V gene: TRBV30; CDR3 protein: CAGRDGTYEQYF; CDR3 DNA: TGTGCCGGAAGAGACGGTACCTACGAGCAGTACTTC
D gene: NA; clone size: few; J gene: TRBJ1-5; V gene: TRBV6-8; CDR3 protein: CASSYSGDQPQHF; CDR3 DNA: TGTGCCAGCAGTTACTCAGGGGATCAGCCCCAGCATTTT
D gene: NA; clone size: NA; J gene: TRBJ2-6; V gene: TRBV6-4; CDR3 protein: CASSFDGSGANVLTF; CDR3 DNA: TGTGCCAGCAGTTTCGATGGCTCTGGGGCCAACGTCCTGACTTTC
D gene: NA; clone size: NA; J gene: TRBJ1-6; V gene: TRBV14; CDR3 protein: CASSLWGARNSPLHF; CDR3 DNA: TGTGCCAGCAGCCTATGGGGGGCAAGAAATTCACCCCTCCACTTT
D gene: TRBD1; clone size: NA; J gene: TRBJ2-3; V gene: TRBV11-3; CDR3 protein: CASSLGSKQGAADTQYF; CDR3 DNA: TGTGCCAGCAGCTTAGGGTCGAAACAGGGGGCCGCAGATACGCAGTATTTT
D gene: TRBD1; clone size: few; J gene: TRBJ2-2; V gene: TRBV30; CDR3 protein: CAWREPGQGRTGELFF; CDR3 DNA: TGTGCCTGGAGGGAACCGGGACAGGGGAGGACCGGGGAGCTGTTTTTT
D gene: NA; clone size: NA; J gene: TRBJ1-2; V gene: TRBV18; CDR3 protein: CASSPDRQALPSFYGYTF; CDR3 DNA: TGTGCCAGCTCACCAGACCGACAGGCGCTACCTTCTTTTTATGGCTACACCTTC
D gene: NA; clone size: medium-sized; J gene: TRBJ2-7; V gene: TRBV11-3; CDR3 protein: CASSGTGNWGEQYF; CDR3 DNA: TGTGCCAGCAGCGGGACCGGGAACTGGGGGGAGCAGTACTTC